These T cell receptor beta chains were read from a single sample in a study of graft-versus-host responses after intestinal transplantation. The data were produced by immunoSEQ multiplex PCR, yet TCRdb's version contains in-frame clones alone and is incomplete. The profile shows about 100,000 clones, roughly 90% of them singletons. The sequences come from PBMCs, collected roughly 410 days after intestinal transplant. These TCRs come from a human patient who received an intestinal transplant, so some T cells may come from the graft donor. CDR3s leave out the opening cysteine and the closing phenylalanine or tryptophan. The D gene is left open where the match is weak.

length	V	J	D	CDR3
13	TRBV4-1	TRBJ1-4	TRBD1	ASSQGLQGNEKLF
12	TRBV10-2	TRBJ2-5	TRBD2	ASRSSGGGETQY
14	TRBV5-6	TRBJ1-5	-	ASSLGMLDSNQPQH
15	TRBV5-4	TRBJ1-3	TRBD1	ASSSDRGRPAGNTIY
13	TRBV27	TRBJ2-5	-	ASSFGGRGVETQY
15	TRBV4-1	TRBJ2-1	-	ASSQDSTSWFSNEQF
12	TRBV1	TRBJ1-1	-	TSSQEGGRVEAF
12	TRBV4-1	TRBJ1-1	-	ASSPDTGPDEAF
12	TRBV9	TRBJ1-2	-	ASSSPGRDRGYT
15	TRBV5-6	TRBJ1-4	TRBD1	ASSLGTGGATNEKLF
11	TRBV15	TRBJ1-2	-	ATSTPFPAGYT
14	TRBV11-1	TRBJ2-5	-	ASSLSGLFLQETQY
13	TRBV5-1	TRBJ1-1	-	ASSLPGDGNTEAF
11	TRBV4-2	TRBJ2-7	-	ASSQETFYEQY
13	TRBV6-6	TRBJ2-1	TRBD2	ASSNSGGGYNEQF
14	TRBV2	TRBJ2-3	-	AILRGESSSTDTQY
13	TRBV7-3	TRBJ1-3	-	ASSFGVGPGNTIY
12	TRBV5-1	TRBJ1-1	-	ASRSEGVNTEAF
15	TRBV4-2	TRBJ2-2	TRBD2	ASSWTSGGLNTGELF
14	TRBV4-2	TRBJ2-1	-	ASSQGATGFTGEQF
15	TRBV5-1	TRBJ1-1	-	ASSGRDKQGLYAEAF
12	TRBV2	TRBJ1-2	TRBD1	ASSTTGQSYGYT
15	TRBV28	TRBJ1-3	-	ASSSKDRPSWRNTIY
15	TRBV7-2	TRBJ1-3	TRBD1	ASSPATTGAGGNTIY
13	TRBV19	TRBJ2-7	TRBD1	ASSIRTGAPYEQY
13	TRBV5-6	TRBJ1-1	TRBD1	ASSLAKKGTGEAF
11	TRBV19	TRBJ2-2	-	ASSISRNGELF
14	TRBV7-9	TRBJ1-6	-	ASSRIRAGFNSPLH
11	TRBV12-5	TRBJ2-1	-	ASGLVSDNEQF
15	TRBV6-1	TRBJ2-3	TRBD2	ASSEGLAGGSTDTQY
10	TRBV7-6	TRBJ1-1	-	ASTHVGTEAF
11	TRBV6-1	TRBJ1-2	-	ASSKQDNYGYT
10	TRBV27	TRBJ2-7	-	ASSPTPYEQY
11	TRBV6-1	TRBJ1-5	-	ASSENLNQPQH
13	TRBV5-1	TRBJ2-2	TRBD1	ASNNRGDGTGELF
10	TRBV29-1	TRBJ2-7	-	SVAPGTHEQY
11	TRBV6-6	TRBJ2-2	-	ASSREGTGELF
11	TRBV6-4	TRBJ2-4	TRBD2	ASSGGAKNIQY
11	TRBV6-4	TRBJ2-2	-	ASSEWGTGELF
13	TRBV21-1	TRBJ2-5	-	ASSKADPRGETQY
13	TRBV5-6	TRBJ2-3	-	ASSLGGFVPDTQY
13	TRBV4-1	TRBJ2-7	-	ASSPPGLSWYEQY
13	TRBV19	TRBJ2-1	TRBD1	ASSIGTGSYNEQF
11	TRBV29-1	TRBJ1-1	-	SVRKPLNTEAF
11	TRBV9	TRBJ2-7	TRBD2	ASSGSGGYEQY
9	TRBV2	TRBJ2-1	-	ASRWVNEQF
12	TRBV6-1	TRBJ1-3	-	ASSERGSGNTIY
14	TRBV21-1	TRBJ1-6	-	ASSKRRTRYNSPLH
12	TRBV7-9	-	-	ASSLRAAQYEQY
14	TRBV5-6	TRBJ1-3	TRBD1	ASSLGGTGTGNTIY
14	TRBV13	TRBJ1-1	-	ASSASGGRSNTEAF